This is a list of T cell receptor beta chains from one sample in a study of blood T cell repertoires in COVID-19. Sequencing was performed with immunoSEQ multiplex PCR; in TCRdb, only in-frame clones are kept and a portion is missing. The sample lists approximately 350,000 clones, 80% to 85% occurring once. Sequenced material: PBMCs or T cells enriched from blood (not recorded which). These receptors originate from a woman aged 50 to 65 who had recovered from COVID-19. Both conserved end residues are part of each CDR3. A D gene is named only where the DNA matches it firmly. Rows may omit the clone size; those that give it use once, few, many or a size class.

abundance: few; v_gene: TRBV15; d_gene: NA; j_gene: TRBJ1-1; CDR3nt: TGTGCCACCAGAAGTCCGTACTACACTGAAGCTTTCTTT; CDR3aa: CATRSPYYTEAFF
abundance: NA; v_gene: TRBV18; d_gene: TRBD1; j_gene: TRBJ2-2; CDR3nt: TGTGCCAGCTCACCACGGGGGACAGCCGTTTCCGGGGAGCTGTTTTTT; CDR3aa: CASSPRGTAVSGELFF
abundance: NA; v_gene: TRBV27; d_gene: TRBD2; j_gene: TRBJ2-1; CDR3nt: TGTGCCAGCAGACGCACTAGCGTTTACAATGAGCAGTTCTTC; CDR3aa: CASRRTSVYNEQFF
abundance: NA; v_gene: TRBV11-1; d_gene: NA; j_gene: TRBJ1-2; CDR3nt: TGTGCCAGCAGCCGCGGGGGCTGGAACTATGGCTACACCTTC; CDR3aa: CASSRGGWNYGYTF
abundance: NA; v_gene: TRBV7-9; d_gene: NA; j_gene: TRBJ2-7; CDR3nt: TGTGCCAGCAGCTTCTCATCCGGGACACAAATCTACGAGCAGTACTTC; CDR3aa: CASSFSSGTQIYEQYF
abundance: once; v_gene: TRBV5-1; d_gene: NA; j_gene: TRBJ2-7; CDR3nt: TGCGCCAGCAGCTTGGAGTCGCGGGTCCCCTACGAGCAGTACTTC; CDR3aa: CASSLESRVPYEQYF
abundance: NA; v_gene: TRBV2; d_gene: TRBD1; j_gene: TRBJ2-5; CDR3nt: TGTGCCAGCACCCGACAGGGGTGGCAAGAGACCCAGTACTTC; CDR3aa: CASTRQGWQETQYF
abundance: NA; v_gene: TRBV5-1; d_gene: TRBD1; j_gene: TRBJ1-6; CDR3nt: TGCGCCAGCAGCTCATCCGGACAGGGAAATTCACCCCTCCACTTT; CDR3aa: CASSSSGQGNSPLHF
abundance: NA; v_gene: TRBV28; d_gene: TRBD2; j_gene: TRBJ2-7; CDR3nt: TGTGCCAGCAGCGCGCATAGCGGGAGCTCCTACGAGCAGTACTTC; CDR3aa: CASSAHSGSSYEQYF
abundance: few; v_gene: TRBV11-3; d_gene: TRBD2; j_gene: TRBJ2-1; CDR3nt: TGTGCCAGCAGCTTAGGGCTAGCGGGGGATTATAATGTAGTCAATGAGCAGTTCTTC; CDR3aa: CASSLGLAGDYNVVNEQFF
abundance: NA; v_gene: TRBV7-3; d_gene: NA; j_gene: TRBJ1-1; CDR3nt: TGTGCCAGCAGCCCCGGCCGGGGGAACCCAGAAGCTTTCTTT; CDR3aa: CASSPGRGNPEAFF
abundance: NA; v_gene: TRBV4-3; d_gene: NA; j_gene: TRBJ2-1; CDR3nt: TGCGCCAGCAGCCAGGATCCTTTGCGTGAACTACAGTTCTTC; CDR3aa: CASSQDPLRELQFF
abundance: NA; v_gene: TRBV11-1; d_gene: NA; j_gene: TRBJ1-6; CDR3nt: TGTGCCAGCAGCTTATCCGGGACATATAATTCACCCCTCCACTTT; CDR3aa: CASSLSGTYNSPLHF
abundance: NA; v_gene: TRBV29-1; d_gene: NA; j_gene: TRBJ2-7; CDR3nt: TGCAGCGTTGAAGACCTCGTACGGGGCGAGCAGTACTTC; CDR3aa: CSVEDLVRGEQYF
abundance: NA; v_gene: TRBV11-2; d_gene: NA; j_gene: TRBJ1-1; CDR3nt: TGTGCCAGCAGCCCCAGGACAGTTAGGAACACTGAAGCTTTCTTT; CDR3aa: CASSPRTVRNTEAFF
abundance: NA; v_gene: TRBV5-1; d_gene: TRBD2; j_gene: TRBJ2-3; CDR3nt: TGCGCCAGCAGCTTGAGGCGGGGGGACACAGATACGCAGTATTTT; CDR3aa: CASSLRRGDTDTQYF
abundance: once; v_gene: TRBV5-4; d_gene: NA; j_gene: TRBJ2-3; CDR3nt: TGTGCCAGCAGCTTGTCCGGCACAGATACGCAGTATTTT; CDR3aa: CASSLSGTDTQYF
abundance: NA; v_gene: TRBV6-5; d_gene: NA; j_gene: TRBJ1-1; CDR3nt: TGTGCCAGCAGTCACCAGTTGGGGGCAAATGAAGCTTTCTTT; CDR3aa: CASSHQLGANEAFF
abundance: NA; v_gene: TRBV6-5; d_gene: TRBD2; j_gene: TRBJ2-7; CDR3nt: TGTGCCAGCAGCCGCCAGAGCGGGGGATTCTACGAGCAGTACTTC; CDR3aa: CASSRQSGGFYEQYF
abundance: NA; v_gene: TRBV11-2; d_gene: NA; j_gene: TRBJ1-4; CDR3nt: TGTGCCAGCAGCTTAGGACTGACAGGATCGAATGAAAAACTGTTTTTT; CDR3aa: CASSLGLTGSNEKLFF
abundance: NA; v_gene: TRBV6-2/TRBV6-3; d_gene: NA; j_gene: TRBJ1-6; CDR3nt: TGTGCCAGCAGTTTGATACGAAGGGGTTCTTCACCCCTCCACTTT; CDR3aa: CASSLIRRGSSPLHF
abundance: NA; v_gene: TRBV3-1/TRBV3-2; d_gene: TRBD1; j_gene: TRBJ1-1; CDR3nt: TGTGCCAGCAGCCGAATCGACAGACAGGGTCTGGGCACTGAAGCTTTCTTT; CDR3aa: CASSRIDRQGLGTEAFF
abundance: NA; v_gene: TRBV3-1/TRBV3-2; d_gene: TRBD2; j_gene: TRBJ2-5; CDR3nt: TGTGCCAGCAGCCAAGTCATTAGCGGGAGTTTTTGGGAGACCCAGTACTTC; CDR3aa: CASSQVISGSFWETQYF
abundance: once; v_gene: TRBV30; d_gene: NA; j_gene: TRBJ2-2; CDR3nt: TGTGCCTGGAGTGAAGGACACCTGAACACCGGGGAGCTGTTTTTT; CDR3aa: CAWSEGHLNTGELFF
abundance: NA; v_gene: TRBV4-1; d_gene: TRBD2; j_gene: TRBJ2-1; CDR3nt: TGCGCCAGCAGCCCCCTCCCCGGCGGGGGGGCGGTTGAGCAGTTCTTC; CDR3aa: CASSPLPGGGAVEQFF
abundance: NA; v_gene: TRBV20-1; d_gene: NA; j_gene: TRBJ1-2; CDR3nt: TGCAGTGCTAGTTCCCAGACTGGCTATGGCTACACCTTC; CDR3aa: CSASSQTGYGYTF
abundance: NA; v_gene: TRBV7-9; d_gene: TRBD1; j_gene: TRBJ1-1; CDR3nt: TGTGCCAGCAGCTTAAGTTTAGGACAGGGGGCCGTTGAAGCTTTCTTT; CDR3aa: CASSLSLGQGAVEAFF
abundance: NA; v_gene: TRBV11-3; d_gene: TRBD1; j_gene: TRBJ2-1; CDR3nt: TGTGCCAGCAGCTGGGACAGGTACAATGAGCAGTTCTTC; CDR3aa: CASSWDRYNEQFF
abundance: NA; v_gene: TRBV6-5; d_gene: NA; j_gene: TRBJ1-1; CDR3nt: TGTGCCAGCAGTACAGGGAACACTGAAGCTTTCTTT; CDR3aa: CASSTGNTEAFF
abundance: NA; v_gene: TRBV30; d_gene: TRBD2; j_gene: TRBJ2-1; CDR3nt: TGTGCCTGGAGTCCACTAGCGGGAGGGTACAATGAGCAGTTCTTC; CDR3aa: CAWSPLAGGYNEQFF
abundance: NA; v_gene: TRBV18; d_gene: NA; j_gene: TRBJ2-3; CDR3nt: TGTGCCAGCTCACCATTTACGGTCTCGCACTTTAGCACAGATACGCAGTATTTT; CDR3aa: CASSPFTVSHFSTDTQYF
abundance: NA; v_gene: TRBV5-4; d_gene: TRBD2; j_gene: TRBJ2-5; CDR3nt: TGTGCCAGCAGCTTGCGTACAGCGGGGGGGCAAGAGACCCAGTACTTC; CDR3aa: CASSLRTAGGQETQYF
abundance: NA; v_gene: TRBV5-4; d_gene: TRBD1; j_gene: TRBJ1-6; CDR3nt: TGTGCCAGCAGCGCAGGGGGCGGTAATAATTCACCCCTCCACTTT; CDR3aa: CASSAGGGNNSPLHF
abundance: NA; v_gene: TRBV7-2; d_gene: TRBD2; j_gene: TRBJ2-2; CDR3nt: TGTGCCAGCAGCTTAAACGGGAGGGCCCTCGGCGGGGAGCTGTTTTTT; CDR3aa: CASSLNGRALGGELFF
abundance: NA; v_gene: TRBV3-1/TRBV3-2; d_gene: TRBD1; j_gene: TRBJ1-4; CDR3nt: TGTGCCAGCAGCCCCGGAGGACGACAGGGAGAAAAACTGTTTTTT; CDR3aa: CASSPGGRQGEKLFF
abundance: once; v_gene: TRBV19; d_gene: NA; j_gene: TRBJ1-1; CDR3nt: TGTGCCAGTAGCCAAAGGGCTATAGGGGCTCTGAACACTGAAGCTTTCTTT; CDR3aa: CASSQRAIGALNTEAFF
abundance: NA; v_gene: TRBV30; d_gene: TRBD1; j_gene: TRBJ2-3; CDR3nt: TGTGCCTGGGAAGACAGGGGAAGGCCAGATACGCAGTATTTT; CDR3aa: CAWEDRGRPDTQYF
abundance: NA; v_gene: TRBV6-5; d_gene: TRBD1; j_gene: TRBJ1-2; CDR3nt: TGTGCCAGCAGTTTCGACAGGGTAGCGAACTATGGCTACACCTTC; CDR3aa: CASSFDRVANYGYTF
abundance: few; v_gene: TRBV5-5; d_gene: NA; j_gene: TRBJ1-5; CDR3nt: TGTGCCAGCAGCTTGGGTGCAGGGGCAGGTCAGCCCCAGCATTTT; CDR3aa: CASSLGAGAGQPQHF
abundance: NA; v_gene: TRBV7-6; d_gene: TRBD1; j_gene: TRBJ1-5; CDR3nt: TGTGCCAGCAGCTTTTCCCAGACAGGGGTCGGCAATCAGCCCCAGCATTTT; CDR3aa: CASSFSQTGVGNQPQHF
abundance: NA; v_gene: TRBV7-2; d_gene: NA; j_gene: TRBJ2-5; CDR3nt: TGTGCCAGCAGCTTAGCGGCAGGACAAGAGACCCAGTACTTC; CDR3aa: CASSLAAGQETQYF
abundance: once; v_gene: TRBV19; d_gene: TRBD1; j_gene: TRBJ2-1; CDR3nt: TGTGCCAGTATGGGAGACAGGGGTTCCTACAATGAGCAGTTCTTC; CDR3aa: CASMGDRGSYNEQFF
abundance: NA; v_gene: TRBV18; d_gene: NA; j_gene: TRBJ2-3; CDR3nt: TGTGCCAGCTCACCAGGCAGGGCGAACACAGATACGCAGTATTTT; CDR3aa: CASSPGRANTDTQYF
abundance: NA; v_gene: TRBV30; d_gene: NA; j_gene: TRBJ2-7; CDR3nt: TGTGCCTGGAGTGTACACGACGAGCAGTACTTC; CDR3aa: CAWSVHDEQYF
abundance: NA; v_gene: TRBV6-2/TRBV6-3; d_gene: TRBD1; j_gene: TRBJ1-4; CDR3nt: TGTGCCAGCAGTTCGGACAGGGGGCCAGCTGAAAAACTGTTTTTT; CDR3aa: CASSSDRGPAEKLFF
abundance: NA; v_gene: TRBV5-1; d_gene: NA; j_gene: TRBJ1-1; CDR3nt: TGCGCCAGCAGCCCTAGTGGCATCGCCAACACTGAAGCTTTCTTT; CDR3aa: CASSPSGIANTEAFF
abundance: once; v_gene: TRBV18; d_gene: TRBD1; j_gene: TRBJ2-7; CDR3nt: TGTGCCAGCTCACCCCGACAGGGGCCCTACGAGCAGTACTTC; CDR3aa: CASSPRQGPYEQYF
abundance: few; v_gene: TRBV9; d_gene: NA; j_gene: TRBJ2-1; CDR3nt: TGTGCCAGCAGCGTAGATCGATTACAGGGTTCCTCCTACAATGAGCAGTTCTTC; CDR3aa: CASSVDRLQGSSYNEQFF
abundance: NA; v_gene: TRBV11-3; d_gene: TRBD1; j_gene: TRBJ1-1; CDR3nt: TGTGCCAGCAGCCCCACAGGGGGAAAGGTTTGGACTGAAGCTTTCTTT; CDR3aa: CASSPTGGKVWTEAFF
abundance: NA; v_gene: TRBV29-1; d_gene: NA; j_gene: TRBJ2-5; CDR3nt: TGCAGCGTTGCCCCAGGGGCAGAGACCCAGTACTTC; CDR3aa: CSVAPGAETQYF
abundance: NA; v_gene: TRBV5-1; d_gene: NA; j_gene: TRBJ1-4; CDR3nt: TGCGCCAGCAGCCAGGACAGACGTGAAAAACTGTTTTTT; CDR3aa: CASSQDRREKLFF
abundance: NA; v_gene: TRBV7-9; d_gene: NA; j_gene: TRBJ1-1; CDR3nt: TGTGCCAGCAGCCGGGGGTCTGAAGCTTTCTTT; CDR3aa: CASSRGSEAFF
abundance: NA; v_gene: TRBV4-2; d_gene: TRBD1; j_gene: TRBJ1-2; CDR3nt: TGTGCCAGCAGCCAAGGAGGGACAGGCTGGGGCTACACCTTC; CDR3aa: CASSQGGTGWGYTF
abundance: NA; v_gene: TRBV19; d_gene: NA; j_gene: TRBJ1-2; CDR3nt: TGTGCCAGTAGTATATCAGGGGACGGCTATGGCTACACCTTC; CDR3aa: CASSISGDGYGYTF
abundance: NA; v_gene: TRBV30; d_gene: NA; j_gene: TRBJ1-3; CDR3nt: TGTGCCTGGAGTCTGTCTTACTCTGGAAACACCATATATTTT; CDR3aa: CAWSLSYSGNTIYF
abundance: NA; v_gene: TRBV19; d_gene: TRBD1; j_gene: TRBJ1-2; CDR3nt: TGTGCCAGTACCGTAGGGACAGCCAATAACTATGGCTACACCTTC; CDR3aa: CASTVGTANNYGYTF
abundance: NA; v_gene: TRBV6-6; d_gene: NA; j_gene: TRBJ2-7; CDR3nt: TGTGCCAGCAGTCCCCCGGGGGGCACCTACGAGCAGTACTTC; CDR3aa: CASSPPGGTYEQYF